Below are 15 T cell receptor beta chains sequenced from a single sample in a study of neurological immune-mediated disorders. TCRdb re-called the 5' RACE reads through MiXCR, storing one row per CDR3 protein. The table has tens of thousands of distinct CDR3 sequences, roughly 9.8% seen once. Time point denoted: longitudinal time-point 2. Specimen: PBMCs. The source of these receptors is a man aged 30 to 45 in good health.

Ten or more counts support this clonotype. The chain links TRBV6-4 to TRBJ2-1, with D unresolved. Trimming pared 3 bases from V and 9 bases from J, leaving 12 bases between. CDR1 is MRHNA, CDR2 SNTAGT, per germline. The CDR3 extends over 13 amino acids. CDR3 in DNA: TGTGCCAGCAGTGATAATCGTTGGGGTGAGCAGTTCTTC. Protein sequence: CASSDNRWGEQFF.

This clonotype showed up many times. V gene TRBV10-3 combines with J gene TRBJ2-3; D possibly matches TRBD1 or TRBD2 (6 bases each). Trimming took 5 bases from V and 2 from J, leaving 11 bases between them. The germline gives CDR1 ENHRY, CDR2 SYGVKD. There are 14 residues in the CDR3. This chain's CDR3 is CAISIWGATDTQYF. Here the CDR3 DNA reads TGTGCCATCAGTATATGGGGGGCCACAGATACGCAGTATTTT.

The rearrangement joins TRBV4-2 to TRBJ2-6; D gene uncertain. The CDR3 has 15 amino acids. Germline V gene lookup returns CDR1 LGHNA and CDR2 YNFKEQ. V lost 3 bases and J lost 2, with 8 bases in between. The CDR3 spells CASSQETTGANVLTF. The DNA of the CDR3 is TGTGCCAGCAGCCAGGAAACCACTGGGGCCAACGTCCTGACTTTC.

The table lists this clonotype with many counts. The rearrangement uses TRBV4-2 and TRBJ2-7, with 7 nucleotides matching TRBD1. CDR1 and CDR2 (germline): LGHNA, YNFKEQ. The ends lost 3 bases at V and 5 bases at J; junction bases unmatched: 10. The CDR3 sequence is 15 residues long. The CDR3 sequence: CASSQTAQGMDEQYF. CDR3 bases: TGTGCCAGCAGCCAGACCGCACAGGGGATGGACGAGCAGTACTTC.

This clonotype appeared once. This chain joins TRBV10-2 and TRBJ1-1, with TRBD1 identical over 7 bases. From germline, CDR1 is WSHSY and CDR2 SAAADI. The J segment lost 1 base and the V segment lost 5 bases, leaving 1 base of the junction unmatched. The CDR3 runs to 13 residues. CDR3 loop: CASSRQGNTEAFF. The CDR3, as DNA: TGCGCCAGCAGTAGACAGGGGAACACTGAAGCTTTCTTT.

This clonotype was picked up many times. The CDR3 region is CASNPLGEYNEQFF. As DNA, the CDR3 is TGTGCCAGCAACCCCCTGGGGGAGTACAATGAGCAGTTCTTC. The V call is TRBV28, the J call TRBJ2-1; D could derive from TRBD1 or TRBD2 (5 bases each). There are 14 residues in the CDR3. Trimming took off 7 bases at V and 4 bases at J, with 14 bases between the two ends. Germline V gives CDR1 MDHEN, CDR2 SYDVKM.

This clonotype was found many times. The V call is TRBV5-1, the J call TRBJ2-1; the match to TRBD2 covers 12 bases. The CDR3 covers 14 residues. In germline, CDR1 is SGHRS, CDR2 YFSETQ. The ends lost 5 bases at V and 8 bases at J; junction bases unmatched: 5. CDR3 in amino acids: CASSRASGRDEQFF. The CDR3 coding sequence is TGCGCCAGCAGTAGAGCTAGCGGGAGGGATGAGCAGTTCTTC.

Comment on this clonotype: A clone one base away is much larger, so this may be a read error. This chain connects TRBV7-8 to TRBJ2-5, with TRBD2 matching 7 bases. The length of the CDR3 is 15 residues. CDR1 is SGHVS and CDR2 is FQNEAQ in the germline V gene. CDR3 nucleotides: TGTACCAGCAGACCCCTAGCGGCCGGCCAAGAGACCCAGTACTTC. Translated: CTSRPLAAGQETQYF.

This clonotype was observed at least ten times. V gene TRBV5-5 combines with J gene TRBJ2-1; unclear D gene. With 1 base removed from V and 5 bases from J, the gap between germline ends came to 7 bases. The CDR3 contains 13 residues. Germline V lookup: CDR1 SGHKS, CDR2 YYEKEE (reference sequence). CDR3 DNA sequence: TGTGCCAGCAGCTTGTTTTTGGACAATGAGCAGTTCTTC. As protein: CASSLFLDNEQFF. Supplemented by reference TRBV5-5 and TRBJ2-1, the full variable domain reads DAGVTQSPTHLIKTRGQQVTLRCSPISGHKSVSWYQQVLGQGPQFIFQYYEKEERGRGNFPDRFSARQFPNYSSELNVNALLLGDSALYLCASSLFLDNEQFFGPGTRLTVL.

This chain connects TRBV4-1 to TRBJ2-7, with D perhaps given as TRBD1 or TRBD2 (6 bases each). This CDR3 has 15 amino acids. Germline assignment: CDR1 MGHRA and CDR2 YSYEKL. With 1 base removed from V and 7 bases from J, the gap between germline ends came to 17 bases. CDR3: CASSQVQGTVGEQYF. The CDR3 nucleotides are TGCGCCAGCAGCCAAGTCCAGGGGACTGTGGGGGAGCAGTACTTC.

This clonotype was found many times. The rearrangement uses TRBV6-1 and TRBJ1-5, with D perhaps TRBD1 (6 bases). From germline, CDR1 is MNHNS and CDR2 SASEGT. The V end lost 5 bases, the J end lost 7 bases, and 12 bases lay between the germline ends. The CDR3 is 13 residues long. The CDR3 region is CASSREGGQPQHF. CDR3 in DNA: TGTGCCAGCAGTCGCGAAGGGGGGCAGCCCCAGCATTTT.

This clonotype occurred many times. The genes are TRBV5-1 and TRBJ2-1; 7 bases agree with TRBD1. V was pared by 4 bases and J by 2 bases, with 6 bases of the junction left unmatched. The CDR3 contains 15 residues. Per germline, CDR1 SGHRS and CDR2 YFSETQ. The CDR3 sequence is CASSKGQLTYNEQFF. In DNA form, the CDR3 reads TGCGCCAGCAGCAAGGGACAGCTTACCTACAATGAGCAGTTCTTC.

The chain combines TRBV3-1 with TRBJ2-1; D unclear. The ends were cut back, 0 bases at V and 9 bases at J, with 15 bases in the middle. CDR1 is LGHDT, CDR2 YNNKEL, per germline (reference sequence). The CDR3 is 15 amino acids. The CDR3 DNA reads as TGTGCCAGCAGCCAAGATCTTCGTGTAGTCTCTGAGCAGTTCTTC. It specifies CASSQDLRVVSEQFF.

This clonotype was seen ten or more times. The V gene is TRBV6-5, the J gene TRBJ1-2; D might be TRBD1 (5 bases). CDR1 is MNHEY and CDR2 is SVGAGI in the germline V gene. The CDR3 runs to 14 residues. The germline V and J ends were trimmed by 6 bases and 4 bases, with 15 bases remaining between them. This CDR3 is CASRARVISYGYTF. The CDR3 nucleotides read TGTGCCAGCAGAGCCAGGGTAATTTCCTATGGCTACACCTTC.

There are many counts of this clonotype. The chain couples TRBV4-2 to TRBJ1-1; D possibly corresponds to TRBD1 (5 bases). There are 14 residues in the CDR3. Trimming cost V 1 base and J 5 bases, with 11 bases left between them. Germline V gene data show CDR1 as LGHNA and CDR2 as YNFKEQ. CDR3 sequence reads: CASSQAPGGTEAFF. The CDR3 DNA reads TGTGCCAGCAGCCAAGCGCCGGGGGGGACTGAAGCTTTCTTT.